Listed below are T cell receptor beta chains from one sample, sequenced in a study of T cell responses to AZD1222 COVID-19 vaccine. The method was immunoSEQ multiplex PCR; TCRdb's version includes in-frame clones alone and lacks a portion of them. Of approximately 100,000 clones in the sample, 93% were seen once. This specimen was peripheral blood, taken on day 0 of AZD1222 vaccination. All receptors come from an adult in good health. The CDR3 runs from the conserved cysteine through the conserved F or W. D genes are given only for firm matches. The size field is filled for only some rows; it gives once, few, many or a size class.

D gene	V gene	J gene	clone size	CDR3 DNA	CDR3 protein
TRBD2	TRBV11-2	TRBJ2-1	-	TGTGCCAGCAGCTCGTCGGGACTAGCGGGAGGACGCTACAATGAGCAGTTCTTC	CASSSSGLAGGRYNEQFF
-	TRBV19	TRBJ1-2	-	TGTGCCAGTAGTGGAAAAGTCGGGGGACCCTTCTATGGCTACACCTTC	CASSGKVGGPFYGYTF
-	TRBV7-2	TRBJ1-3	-	TGTGCCAGCAGCTTCCTTCGTGGAAACACCATATATTTT	CASSFLRGNTIYF
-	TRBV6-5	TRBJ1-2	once	TGTGCCAGCAGGAAGGACAGCCCTTTTCTATATGGCTACACCTTC	CASRKDSPFLYGYTF
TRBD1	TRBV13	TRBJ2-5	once	TGTGCCAGCAGCTTAACCCAGGGGGCGTATGAGACCCAGTACTTC	CASSLTQGAYETQYF
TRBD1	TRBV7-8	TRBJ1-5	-	TGTGCCAGCAGCTTAGGGGTGACAGGGAATGAGAATCAGCCCCAGCATTTT	CASSLGVTGNENQPQHF
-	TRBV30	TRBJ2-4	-	TGTGCCTGGAGTGCTCCGACAGGGAGGAGAAAGCTAGCCAAAAACATTCAGTACTTC	CAWSAPTGRRKLAKNIQYF
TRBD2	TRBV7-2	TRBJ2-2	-	TGTGCCAGCAGCCCCCGGGCTTCACTAGCGGGATACACCGGGGAGCTGTTTTTT	CASSPRASLAGYTGELFF
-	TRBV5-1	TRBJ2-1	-	TGCGCCAGCAGCCGCGACGGGGATGAGCAGTTCTTC	CASSRDGDEQFF
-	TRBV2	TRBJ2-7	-	TGTGCCAGCAGCCCTCGGAAATCCAGCGAGCAGTACTTC	CASSPRKSSEQYF
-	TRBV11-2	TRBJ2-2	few	TGTGCCAGCAGCTTGGTGGCCAGGGGTAACACCGGGGAGCTGTTTTTT	CASSLVARGNTGELFF
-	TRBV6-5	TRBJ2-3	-	TGTGCCAGCAGAAGGGGTAGCACAGATACGCAGTATTTT	CASRRGSTDTQYF
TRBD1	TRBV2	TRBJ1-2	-	TGTGCCAGCAGGGGACAGAACTATGGCTACACCTTC	CASRGQNYGYTF
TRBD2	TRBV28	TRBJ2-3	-	TGTGCCAGCAGTTTCCAGCGGGATACAGATACGCAGTATTTT	CASSFQRDTDTQYF
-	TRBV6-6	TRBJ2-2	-	TGTGCCAGCAGACTAGGAGGGAACGAAGGGGAGCTGTTTTTT	CASRLGGNEGELFF
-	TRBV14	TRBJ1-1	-	TGTGCCAGCAGCCAAGTCGGTTCATCGAACACTGAAGCTTTCTTT	CASSQVGSSNTEAFF
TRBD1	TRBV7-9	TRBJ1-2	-	TGTGCCAGCAGCTTCTTACAGGGGTCGAGGAACTATGGCTACACCTTC	CASSFLQGSRNYGYTF
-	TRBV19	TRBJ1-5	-	TGTGCCAGTAGTCGCGCAGGGAATCAGCCCCAGCATTTT	CASSRAGNQPQHF
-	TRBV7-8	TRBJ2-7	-	TGTGCCAGCAGCTTATCTGAGCTGTACGAGCAGTACTTC	CASSLSELYEQYF
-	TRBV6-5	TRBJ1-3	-	TGTGCCAGCAGGGCCTCTGGAAACACCATATATTTT	CASRASGNTIYF
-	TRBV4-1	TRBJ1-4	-	TGCGCCAGCAGCCCCGAGCTTAGGAATGAAAAACTGTTTTTT	CASSPELRNEKLFF
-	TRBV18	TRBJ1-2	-	TGTGCCAGCACAGAACAGGGCGGGAACTATGGCTACACCTTC	CASTEQGGNYGYTF
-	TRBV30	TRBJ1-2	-	TGTGCCTGGAGTGTACCGGGCAGGTTGGCCTATGGCTACACCTTC	CAWSVPGRLAYGYTF
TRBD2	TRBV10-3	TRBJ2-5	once	TGTGCCATCAGTACCTCTAGCGGGAGGGCCCTGGAGACCCAGTACTTC	CAISTSSGRALETQYF
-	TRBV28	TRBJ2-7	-	TGTGCCAGCAGTTTTCCCCGCCGCTACGGATCCTACGAGCAGTACTTC	CASSFPRRYGSYEQYF
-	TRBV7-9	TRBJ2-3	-	TGTGCCAGCAGCTTACGGCGGGTGGCAGATACGCAGTATTTT	CASSLRRVADTQYF
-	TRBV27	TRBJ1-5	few	TGTGCCAGCAGTCCCGATCCCATGCAGCCCCAGCATTTT	CASSPDPMQPQHF
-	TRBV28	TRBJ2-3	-	TGTGCCAGCAGTTTATTGCGAGGGGCGGGTGATACGCAGTATTTT	CASSLLRGAGDTQYF
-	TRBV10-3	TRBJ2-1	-	TGTGCCATCAGTGACCACGTCGAGGAGTCGGATGAGCAGTTCTTC	CAISDHVEESDEQFF
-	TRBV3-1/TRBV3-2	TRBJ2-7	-	TGTGCCAGCAGCCGGGGCTACGAGCAGTACTTC	CASSRGYEQYF
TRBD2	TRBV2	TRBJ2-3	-	TGTGCCAGCAGTCCTAGCGGGAGGGCCGGTGATACGCAGTATTTT	CASSPSGRAGDTQYF
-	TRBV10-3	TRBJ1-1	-	TGTGCCATCAGAGGCTCGGGACAAATGAACACTGAAGCTTTCTTT	CAIRGSGQMNTEAFF
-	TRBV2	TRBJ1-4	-	TGTGCCAGCGAATGGAGGGGCACGGGTGAAAAACTGTTTTTT	CASEWRGTGEKLFF
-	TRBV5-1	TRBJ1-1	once	TGCGCCAGCAGCTTGGCCCCCCGGATGAACACTGAAGCTTTCTTT	CASSLAPRMNTEAFF
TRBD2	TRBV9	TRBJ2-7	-	TGTGCCAGCAGCGTAAACCCTAGCGGTAACGAGCAGTACTTC	CASSVNPSGNEQYF
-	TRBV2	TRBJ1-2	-	TGTGCCAGCAGGGTCACGGACGGCTACACCTTC	CASRVTDGYTF
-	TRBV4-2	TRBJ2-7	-	TGTGCCAGCAGCCAAGAGGGCAGGGTGTACGAGCAGTACTTC	CASSQEGRVYEQYF
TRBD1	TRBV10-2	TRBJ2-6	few	TGCGCCAGCAGCCAGGGGGCGGACAACGTCCTGACTTTC	CASSQGADNVLTF
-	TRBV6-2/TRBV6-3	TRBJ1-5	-	TGTGCCAGCAGTTACACCCTCAACCAGCCCCAGCATTTT	CASSYTLNQPQHF
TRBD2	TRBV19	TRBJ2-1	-	TGTGCCGCGACTAGCGTGAACAATGAGCAGTTCTTC	CAATSVNNEQFF
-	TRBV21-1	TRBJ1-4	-	TGTGCCAGCAGCAAAACGAGGCCGGTTAATGAAAAACTGTTTTTT	CASSKTRPVNEKLFF
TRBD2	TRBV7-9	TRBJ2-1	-	TGTGCCAGCAGCAAGGTGGGCGGGAGTTTTGAGCAGTTCTTC	CASSKVGGSFEQFF
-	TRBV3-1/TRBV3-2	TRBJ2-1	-	TGTGCCAGCAGCCAAGGGATCCGAGACGGCAATGAGCAGTTCTTC	CASSQGIRDGNEQFF
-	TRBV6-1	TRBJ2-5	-	TGTGCCAGCAGTGAAGTGGGGGCGCGGGAGACCCAGTACTTC	CASSEVGARETQYF
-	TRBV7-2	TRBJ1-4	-	TGTGCCAGCAGCTTAGACCAGGGATATAATGAAAAACTGTTTTTT	CASSLDQGYNEKLFF
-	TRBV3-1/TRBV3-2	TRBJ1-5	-	TGTGCCAGCAGCCTTCAGCCAGGGTCTGGTCAGCCCCAGCATTTT	CASSLQPGSGQPQHF
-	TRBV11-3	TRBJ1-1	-	TGTGCCAGCAGCTTGTTCGGCACCAACACTGAAGCTTTCTTT	CASSLFGTNTEAFF
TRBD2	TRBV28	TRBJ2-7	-	TGTGCCAGCAGAAGCGGGGGGGCCAACTACGAGCAGTACTTC	CASRSGGANYEQYF
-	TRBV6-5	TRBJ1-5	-	TGTGCCAGCAGTTACTCCGGGACCCCCTTTGATCCCCAGCATTTT	CASSYSGTPFDPQHF
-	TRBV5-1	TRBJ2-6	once	TGCGCCAGCAGCCCCGGGGGTAGCTCTGGGGCCAACGTCCTGACTTTC	CASSPGGSSGANVLTF
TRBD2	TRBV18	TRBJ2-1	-	TGTGCCAGCTCACCGGCCGGGACTAGCGTCAATGAGCAGTTCTTC	CASSPAGTSVNEQFF
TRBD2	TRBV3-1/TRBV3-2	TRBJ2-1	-	TGTGCCAGCAGACCTACTAGCGGGAGGGGACCCAATGAGCAGTTCTTC	CASRPTSGRGPNEQFF
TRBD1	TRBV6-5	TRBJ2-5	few	TGTGCCAGCAGATCAGGGGGTGAGACCCAGTACTTC	CASRSGGETQYF
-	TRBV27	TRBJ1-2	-	TGTGCCAGCAGTCATAGGTCGGACAGTTCTTATGGCTACACCTTC	CASSHRSDSSYGYTF
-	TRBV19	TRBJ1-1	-	TGTGCCAGTAGGCTGGGCGGGAACACTGAAGCTTTCTTT	CASRLGGNTEAFF